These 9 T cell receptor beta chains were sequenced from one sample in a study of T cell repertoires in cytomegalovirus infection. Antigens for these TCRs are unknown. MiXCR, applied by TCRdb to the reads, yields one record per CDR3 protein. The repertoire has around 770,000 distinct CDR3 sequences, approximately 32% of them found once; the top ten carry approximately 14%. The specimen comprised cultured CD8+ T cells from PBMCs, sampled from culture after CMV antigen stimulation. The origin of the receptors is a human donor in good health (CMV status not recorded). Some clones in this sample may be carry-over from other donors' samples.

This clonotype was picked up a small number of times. CDR3 sequence: CSARAGRGYGYGYTF. CDR3 bases: TGCAGTGCTAGAGCGGGGAGGGGGTACGGCTATGGCTACACCTTC. The genes are TRBV20-1 and TRBJ1-2, with a weak D call TRBD1 (6 bases). From germline, CDR1 is DFQATT and CDR2 SNEGSKA (reference sequence). CDR3 length equals 15 residues. Trimming stripped 1 base from V and 4 bases from J, with 16 bases between.

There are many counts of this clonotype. The CDR3 protein is CASSLGAMYGGVETQYF. DNA of the CDR3: TGTGCCAGCAGCTTAGGGGCTATGTACGGGGGGGTAGAGACCCAGTACTTC. The chain recombines TRBV7-2 with TRBJ2-5, with 8 bases lining up with TRBD2. The CDR3 is made up of 17 amino acids. Germline CDR1 SGHTA, CDR2 FQGNSA. V lost 1 base and J lost 4; bases outside the gene matches: 11.

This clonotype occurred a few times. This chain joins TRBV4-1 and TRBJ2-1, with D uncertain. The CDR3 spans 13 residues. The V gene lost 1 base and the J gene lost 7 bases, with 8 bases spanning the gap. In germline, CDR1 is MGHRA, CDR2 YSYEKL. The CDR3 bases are TGCGCCAGCAGCCAAGCGATGTTAAATGAGCAGTTCTTC. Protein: CASSQAMLNEQFF.

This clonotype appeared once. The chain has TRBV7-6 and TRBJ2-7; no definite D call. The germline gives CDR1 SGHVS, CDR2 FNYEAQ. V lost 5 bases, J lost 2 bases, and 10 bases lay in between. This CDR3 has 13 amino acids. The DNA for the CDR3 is TGTGCCAGCAGCCCCCCTCTTCCCTACGAGCAGTACTTC. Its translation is CASSPPLPYEQYF.

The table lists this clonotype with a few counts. The CDR3 coding sequence is TGCAGCGCCCTAGGGTTCTCCTACAATGAGCAGTTCTTC. Protein product: CSALGFSYNEQFF. The rearrangement uses TRBV29-1 and TRBJ2-1; D is unresolved. Germline V lookup: CDR1 SQVTM, CDR2 ANQGSEA. V gave up 7 bases and J gave up 0 bases, with 10 bases separating them. This CDR3 has 13 residues.

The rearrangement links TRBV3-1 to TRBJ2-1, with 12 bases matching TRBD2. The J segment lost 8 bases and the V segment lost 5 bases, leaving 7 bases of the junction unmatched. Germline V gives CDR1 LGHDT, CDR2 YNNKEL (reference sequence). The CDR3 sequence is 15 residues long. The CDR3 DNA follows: TGTGCCAGCAGCGATACTAGCGGGGGGCTGGATGAGCAGTTCTTC. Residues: CASSDTSGGLDEQFF.

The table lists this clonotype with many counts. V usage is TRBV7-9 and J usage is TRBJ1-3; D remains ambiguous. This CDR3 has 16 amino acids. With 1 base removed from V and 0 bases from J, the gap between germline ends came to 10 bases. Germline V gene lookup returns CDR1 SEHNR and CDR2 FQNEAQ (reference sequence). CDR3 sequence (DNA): TGTGCCAGCAGCTTAGGTTCGCAGCACTCTGGAAACACCATATATTTT. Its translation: CASSLGSQHSGNTIYF.

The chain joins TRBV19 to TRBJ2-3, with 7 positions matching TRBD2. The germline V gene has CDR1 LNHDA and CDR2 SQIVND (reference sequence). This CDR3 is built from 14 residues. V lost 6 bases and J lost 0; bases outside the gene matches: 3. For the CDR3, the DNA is TGTGCCAGTAGCAAGGGAGGGAGCACAGATACGCAGTATTTT. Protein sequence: CASSKGGSTDTQYF. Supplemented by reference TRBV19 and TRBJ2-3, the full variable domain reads DGGITQSPKYLFRKEGQNVTLSCEQNLNHDAMYWYRQDPGQGLRLIYYSQIVNDFQKGDIAEGYSVSREKKESFPLTVTSAQKNPTAFYLCASSKGGSTDTQYFGPGTRLTVL.

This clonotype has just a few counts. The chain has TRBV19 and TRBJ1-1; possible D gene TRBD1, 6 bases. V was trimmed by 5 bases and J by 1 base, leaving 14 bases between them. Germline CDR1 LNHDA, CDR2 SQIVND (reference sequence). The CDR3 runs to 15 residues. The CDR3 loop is CASSFAGGWNTEAFF. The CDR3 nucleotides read TGTGCCAGTAGTTTCGCGGGGGGCTGGAACACTGAAGCTTTCTTT.